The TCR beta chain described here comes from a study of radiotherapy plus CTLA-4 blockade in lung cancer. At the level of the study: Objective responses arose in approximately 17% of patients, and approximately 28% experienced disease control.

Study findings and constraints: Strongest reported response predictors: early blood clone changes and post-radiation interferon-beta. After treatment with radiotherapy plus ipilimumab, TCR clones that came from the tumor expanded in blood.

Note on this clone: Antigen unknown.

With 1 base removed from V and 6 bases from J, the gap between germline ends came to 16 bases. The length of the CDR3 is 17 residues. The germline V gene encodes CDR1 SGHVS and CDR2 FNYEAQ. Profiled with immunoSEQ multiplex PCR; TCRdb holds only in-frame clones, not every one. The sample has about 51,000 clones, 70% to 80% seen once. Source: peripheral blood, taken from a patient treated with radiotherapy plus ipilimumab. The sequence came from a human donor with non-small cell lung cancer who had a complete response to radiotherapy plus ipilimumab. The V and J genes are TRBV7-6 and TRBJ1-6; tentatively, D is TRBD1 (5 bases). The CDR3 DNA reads TGTGCCAGCAGCTTAGGGGGGACTTGGAGGGGTAATTCACCCCTCCACTTT. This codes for CASSLGGTWRGNSPLHF.